The T cell receptor beta chain described here comes from a study of blood T cell repertoires in COVID-19. Per the study methods: Estimation of nucleated cell counts was performed using reference gene primer amplification. The protocol was immunoSEQ multiplex PCR, while the TCRdb copy is restricted to in-frame clones and leaves out a portion. The V and J calls and clone size were taken over from that table, and D and trimming were inferred from the DNA. The repertoire holds 85,000 to 120,000 clones, 71% seen once, with 0.9% in the top ten. The germline V gene has CDR1 SQVTM and CDR2 ANQGSEA. CDR3 length: 14 amino acids. With 4 bases removed from V and 2 bases from J, the gap between germline ends came to 15 bases.

The sequencing input was peripheral blood. The V and J genes are TRBV29-1 and TRBJ2-7, with a weak D call TRBD1 (9 bases). This clonotype was sampled from a human donor with acute or convalescent COVID-19. The donor label of this sample is uncertain. CDR3 nucleotide sequence: TGCAGCGTTGCGGGGGGGACAGGGCCCTACGAGCAGTACTTC. Translation gives CSVAGGTGPYEQYF.